The rows below give T cell receptor beta chains drawn from one sample of a study of T cells in Graves' hyperthyroidism and ophthalmopathy. TCRdb fed the multiplex PCR reads into MiXCR, producing one record per CDR3 protein. The table records fewer than 500,000 distinct CDR3 sequences, approximately 13% of them present only once. The sequencing sample was made of blood. These receptors were collected from a man younger than 40 with Graves' hyperthyroidism that later progressed to Graves' ophthalmopathy. CDR3s include the opening cysteine and the closing phenylalanine or tryptophan. A D gene is named only where the DNA matches it firmly. Only part of the rows carry a size: once, few, many, or a class if the clone is expanded.

j_call: TRBJ1-6; clone_size: few; v_call: TRBV6-2/TRBV6-3; d_call: NA; cdr3_nt: TGTGCCAGCACCTACGGGGGAAGCAATTCACCCCTCCACTTT; cdr3_aa: CASTYGGSNSPLHF
j_call: TRBJ1-1; clone_size: NA; v_call: TRBV15; d_call: NA; cdr3_nt: TGTGCCACCAGCACCAAACAGGGATTGAACACTGAAGCTTTCTTT; cdr3_aa: CATSTKQGLNTEAFF
j_call: TRBJ1-1; clone_size: many; v_call: TRBV5-1; d_call: NA; cdr3_nt: TGCGCCAGCAGCCCGGAGGGAGGGATTTTCAACACTGAAGCTTTCTTT; cdr3_aa: CASSPEGGIFNTEAFF
j_call: TRBJ1-2; clone_size: many; v_call: TRBV7-9; d_call: TRBD1; cdr3_nt: TGTGCCAGCAGCCCCGGACAGGGGGCGCGAGATGGCTACACCTTC; cdr3_aa: CASSPGQGARDGYTF
j_call: TRBJ1-4; clone_size: NA; v_call: TRBV28; d_call: TRBD1; cdr3_nt: TGTGCCAGCAGTCCTTTTACAGGGGGCGAAAAACTGTTTTTT; cdr3_aa: CASSPFTGGEKLFF
j_call: TRBJ1-4; clone_size: NA; v_call: TRBV7-9; d_call: NA; cdr3_nt: TGTGCCAGCAGCCCCCCGGTCTCCTGGGGTGAAAAACTGTTTTTT; cdr3_aa: CASSPPVSWGEKLFF
j_call: TRBJ2-7; clone_size: many; v_call: TRBV6-1; d_call: NA; cdr3_nt: TGTGCCAGCAGTTCGATCGGCTCCTACGAGCAGTACTTC; cdr3_aa: CASSSIGSYEQYF
j_call: TRBJ2-7; clone_size: many; v_call: TRBV6-2/TRBV6-3; d_call: NA; cdr3_nt: TGTGCCAGCAGTGCCTACGGACCGGGCGAGCAGTACTTC; cdr3_aa: CASSAYGPGEQYF
j_call: TRBJ1-2; clone_size: few; v_call: TRBV30; d_call: TRBD1; cdr3_nt: TGTGCCTGGAGTAAGTTAGGACAGGGGGCGCCTGGCTACACCTTC; cdr3_aa: CAWSKLGQGAPGYTF
j_call: TRBJ1-2; clone_size: many; v_call: TRBV12-3/TRBV12-4; d_call: TRBD1; cdr3_nt: TGTGCCAGCAGTACAGGGGGCGTCTATGGCTACACCTTC; cdr3_aa: CASSTGGVYGYTF
j_call: TRBJ2-1; clone_size: many; v_call: TRBV6-2/TRBV6-3; d_call: NA; cdr3_nt: TGTGCCAGCAGTCAGACTGCCTACAATGAGCAGTTCTTC; cdr3_aa: CASSQTAYNEQFF
j_call: TRBJ2-5; clone_size: few; v_call: TRBV20-1; d_call: NA; cdr3_nt: TGCAGTGCTAGAGATCCCCTCCCGTGGCGGACCCAGTACTTC; cdr3_aa: CSARDPLPWRTQYF
j_call: TRBJ1-5; clone_size: few; v_call: TRBV6-7; d_call: NA; cdr3_nt: TGTGCCAGCAGTTATGGAGCAGATCATAGCAATCAGCCCCAGCATTTT; cdr3_aa: CASSYGADHSNQPQHF
j_call: TRBJ1-3; clone_size: NA; v_call: TRBV12-3/TRBV12-4; d_call: NA; cdr3_nt: TGTGCCAGCAGTTTATACAAATCTGGAAACACCATATATTTT; cdr3_aa: CASSLYKSGNTIYF
j_call: TRBJ1-1; clone_size: many; v_call: TRBV12-5; d_call: TRBD1; cdr3_nt: TGTGCTAGTGGTTTGGCTCCCTGGACAGGGTCTGAAGCTTTCTTT; cdr3_aa: CASGLAPWTGSEAFF
j_call: TRBJ2-5; clone_size: many; v_call: TRBV7-2; d_call: TRBD2; cdr3_nt: TGTGCCAGCAGCCTTTGGACTAGCGGGGGGATTCAAGAGACCCAGTACTTC; cdr3_aa: CASSLWTSGGIQETQYF
j_call: TRBJ1-2; clone_size: few; v_call: TRBV5-6; d_call: NA; cdr3_nt: TGTGCCAGCAGCCCCGCGCCAGGGTTCATTGGCTACACCTTC; cdr3_aa: CASSPAPGFIGYTF
j_call: TRBJ1-1; clone_size: many; v_call: TRBV3-1; d_call: TRBD1; cdr3_nt: TGTGCCAGCAGCCCCTCTCGGGGACAGGAAAACACTGAAGCTTTCTTT; cdr3_aa: CASSPSRGQENTEAFF